What follows is one TCR beta chain and its context. This sample is drawn from a study of shared clonotypes between healthy human individuals. V was cut by 4 bases and J by 3 bases, with 13 bases left in between. This CDR3 contains 14 residues. Germline V CDR1 and CDR2: MNHEY, SVGAGI. Some clones are missing from TCRdb's copy, which holds only in-frame ones; the method was immunoSEQ multiplex PCR. The sample carries 1,400,000 or so clones, approximately 98.5% recorded once. V gene TRBV6-5 combines with J gene TRBJ2-7, with TRBD2 as a possible D gene (5 bases). Sample: naive CD4+ T cells sorted from blood. The sample's subset: CD45RA+ positively selected. This TCR was recovered from a man aged 30-40 years in good health. The CDR3 loop is CASSFLPGFYEQYF. CDR3 nucleotides: TGTGCCAGCAGTTTCCTCCCGGGATTCTACGAGCAGTACTTC.